The 3 T cell receptor beta chains presented below share a single source sample, sequenced in a study of CD8+ T cells in alopecia areata. Pooled cells of cutaneous lymph node origin were sorted on CD4, CD8alpha, NKG2D, NKG2ACE and other markers. Following RNA extraction, reverse transcription yielded cDNA that acted as the sequencing template. Profiled with immunoSEQ multiplex PCR; TCRdb holds only in-frame clones, not every one. The sample contains roughly 260,000 clones, none of them singletons. Sample: CD4+ T cells sorted from a lymph node. Receptor source: a C3H/HeJ mouse with alopecia areata. The MHC haplotype of this mouse line is H2-k.

A few counts support this clone. Germline and genes here are mouse. With the read ending 4 residues before the CDR3 end, the germline J gene is used to fill in that end. The rearrangement joins TRBV5 to TRBJ2-3, with a weak D call TRBD2 (5 bases). The germline V gene has CDR1 LGHNA and CDR2 YNLKQL (reference sequence). This CDR3 contains 17 residues. Trimming stripped 0 bases from V and 0 bases from J, with 13 bases between. The chain's CDR3 is CASSQDPSGFSAETLYF. CDR3 DNA, as far as it was read: TGTGCCAGCAGCCAAGATCCTTCTGGGTTTAGTGCAGAA.

Worth noting for this clone: The gene names here belong to mouse. The read ends 4 residues shy of where the CDR3 ends; the end is completed using the germline J gene. The chain couples TRBV19 to TRBJ1-1, with 7 bases identical to TRBD1. V lost 6 bases, J lost 1 base, and 3 bases stayed unmatched. Germline V gene lookup returns CDR1 FNHDT and CDR2 SITEND (reference sequence). The CDR3 spans 13 residues. CDR3 region: CASTGTENTEVFF. The part of the CDR3 DNA that was read is TGTGCCAGCACCGGGACAGAAAACACA.

A remark on this clone: Mouse germline and gene names are used. The CDR3 is cut off 4 residues early in the read; its end comes from the germline J gene. The chain uses TRBV13-2 and TRBJ1-1; 9 bases are shared with TRBD1. Germline assignment: CDR1 NNHNN and CDR2 SYGAGS (reference sequence). This CDR3 has 13 amino acids. The sequenced CDR3 bases are TGTGCCAGCGGTGATGACAGGGGGCGA. Protein product: CASGDDRGR. The CDR3 reads in full as CASGDDRGREVFF.